The 10 T cell receptor beta chains in this list originate from one sample, sequenced in a study of T cell repertoires and HLA-DP antigens listed by TCRdb under 2018. Their target antigens are unknown. Library preparation was by the immunoSEQ multiplex PCR assay. TCRdb carries this immuneACCESS record with in-frame sequences only. Its versions omit some clonotypes, under half of them owing to an unresolved V gene in the studies checked, with the rest unexplained. The sample has 65,000 to 95,000 clones on record, around four fifths of them singletons. The ten largest clones represent 1.5% to 2% of the sample. Material for sequencing was CD4+ T cells from PBMCs. All receptors derive from a man aged 55 to 70 in good health and CMV-seronegative.

The chain couples TRBV10-3 to TRBJ2-1; tentative D call: TRBD2 (5 bases). From germline, CDR1 is ENHRY and CDR2 SYGVKD. The V gene lost 5 bases and the J gene lost 8 bases, with 25 bases spanning the gap. The CDR3 sequence is 17 residues long. This chain's CDR3 is CAISPNVGLAGIDEQFF. For the CDR3, the DNA is TGTGCCATCAGTCCAAACGTAGGGCTAGCCGGGATCGATGAGCAGTTCTTC.

The CDR3 protein is CASSTTGGGETQYF. CDR3 bases: TGTGCCAGTAGCACGACAGGGGGCGGTGAGACCCAGTACTTC. The chain is built from TRBV19 and TRBJ2-5; 10 bases match TRBD1. V was pared by 6 bases and J by 5 bases, with 6 bases of the junction left unmatched. This CDR3 comprises 14 residues. Germline lookup yields CDR1 LNHDA and CDR2 SQIVND (reference sequence).

This clone has a handful of counts. The V gene is TRBV2, the J gene TRBJ1-2, with no clear D. Germline assignment: CDR1 SNHLY and CDR2 FYNNEI. V lost 6 bases to trimming and J lost 7 bases, with 9 bases between them. The CDR3 extends over 11 amino acids. CDR3 region: CASRRTGGYTF. CDR3 coding DNA: TGTGCCAGCAGGCGGACCGGTGGCTACACCTTC.

The chain uses TRBV14 and TRBJ1-2; no definite D call. The length of the CDR3 is 13 residues. Between the trimmed V and J ends, which lost 4 bases and 8 bases, there was a span of 14 bases. Per germline, CDR1 SGHDN and CDR2 FVKESK. The chain's CDR3 is CASSPRFLEGYTF. CDR3 DNA: TGTGCCAGCAGCCCCCGATTCCTGGAGGGCTACACCTTC.

V usage is TRBV4-1 and J usage is TRBJ1-4; D gene ambiguous. Germline V gene sequence: CDR1 MGHRA, CDR2 YSYEKL. V lost 8 bases and J lost 0, with 22 bases in between. CDR3 length equals 18 residues. Here the CDR3 DNA reads TGCGCCAGCGCCCTGGGAGTCCCACGTCCGGCAACTAATGAAAAACTGTTTTTT. Its protein product is CASALGVPRPATNEKLFF.

The chain employs TRBV10-3 and TRBJ1-1; D call uncertain. The CDR3 covers 15 residues. Germline values: CDR1 ENHRY, CDR2 SYGVKD. Trimming stripped 4 bases from V and 0 bases from J, with 12 bases between. This CDR3 is CAISGENLLNTEAFF. DNA of the CDR3: TGTGCCATCAGTGGAGAAAACCTCCTGAACACTGAAGCTTTCTTT.

V usage is TRBV7-2 and J usage is TRBJ2-2, with unresolved D. Trimming cost V 1 base and J 11 bases, with 5 bases left between them. CDR1 and CDR2 from the germline V gene are SGHTA and FQGNSA. The CDR3 length is 11 residues. CDR3 residues: CASSLGDELFF. The CDR3 DNA sequence: TGTGCCAGCAGCTTAGGCGACGAGCTGTTTTTT.

This clone came up a few times. The chain couples TRBV13 to TRBJ2-3; D ambiguous. Per the germline V gene, CDR1 is PRHDT and CDR2 is FYEKMQ (reference sequence). CDR3 length: 12 residues. Trimming stripped 6 bases from V and 8 bases from J, with 12 bases between. The CDR3 region is CASRLSGRTQYF. For the CDR3, the DNA is TGTGCCAGCAGGTTATCGGGCCGTACGCAGTATTTT.

V and J are TRBV14 and TRBJ1-6; 9 bases line up with TRBD1. V lost 3 bases, J lost 9 bases, and 6 bases stayed unmatched. This CDR3 is built from 15 residues. The germline V gene encodes CDR1 SGHDN and CDR2 FVKESK. CDR3 coding DNA: TGTGCCAGCAGCCAGGGCGGGACAGGGATTTCACCCCTCCACTTT. Its protein is CASSQGGTGISPLHF.

The genes are TRBV30 and TRBJ1-5, with D perhaps matching TRBD1 (6 bases). The germline V and J ends were trimmed by 1 base and 5 bases, with 9 bases remaining between them. This CDR3 contains 13 residues. Germline CDR1 and CDR2: GTSNPN and SVGIG (reference sequence). The CDR3 sequence is CAWSGGPHQPQHF. CDR3 sequence (DNA): TGTGCCTGGAGTGGGGGGCCGCATCAGCCCCAGCATTTT.